This T cell receptor (beta chain) was identified during a study of monozygotic twins with inflammatory bowel disease. The CDR3 runs 15 residues. CDR1 is DFQATT and CDR2 is SNEGSKA in the germline V gene (reference sequence). Sampling involved one blood draw (less than 2.8 ml) for every donor. The unique tags termed UMIs, each holding a 6-nucleotide sample barcode, were added by means of template switching. Amplification used two nested PCRs: around 17 cycles, then about 9 cycles, on TCRalpha/TCRbeta cDNA. TCRdb derives one entry per CDR3 protein from the 5' RACE reads, leaving out DNA. With approximately 330,000 distinct CDR3 sequences in the sample, the ten largest clones hold roughly 2%.

This receptor was obtained from a human donor with ulcerative colitis or Crohn's disease, or a healthy co-twin of an affected twin (not recorded which). The source material was blood. The chain carries TRBV20-1 and TRBJ1-4; without DNA, the TCRdb call of TRBD1 cannot be checked. CDR3: CSARGTGGRNEKLFF.